One T cell receptor (beta chain) is described in this entry. The antigen is undetermined. This sample is drawn from a study of cytomegalovirus exposure and HLA in healthy donors. J lost 2 bases, V lost 0 bases, and 6 bases had no gene match. CDR3 length equals 18 residues. The germline gives CDR1 MGHRA, CDR2 YSYEKL. The PCR ran on 60 Vbeta and 13 Jbeta primers. The protocol was immunoSEQ multiplex PCR, while the TCRdb copy is restricted to in-frame clones and leaves out a portion. The sample lists roughly 100,000 clones, approximately 82% occurring once. Study-level points and caveats: It was confirmed in vitro that a few of the CMV-associated chains were specific for CMV antigens.

Material for sequencing was PBMCs. J is TRBJ2-6 and V is TRBV4-1; 8 bases align to TRBD2. This clonotype was obtained from a man aged 35-49 years in good health and CMV-seropositive. The CDR3 loop is CASSQEPPGGAGANVLTF. Here the CDR3 DNA reads TGCGCCAGCAGCCAAGAGCCTCCCGGGGGGGCTGGGGCCAACGTCCTGACTTTC.